The rows below give T cell receptor beta chains drawn from one sample of a study of shared clonotypes between healthy human individuals. The repertoire was sequenced with immunoSEQ multiplex PCR; TCRdb's copy has only in-frame clones and lacks some. The sample lists 980,000 or so clones, approximately 80% occurring once. Sequencing was done on a sample of memory CD4+ T cells sorted from blood. Receptors originate from a man younger than 35 in good health. Both conserved end residues are part of each CDR3. A D gene is named only where the DNA matches it firmly. Size tells how often a clone was seen (once, few, many) or the class of an expanded clone, and some rows leave it out.

v_gene: TRBV5-1; j_gene: TRBJ2-1; abundance: once; d_gene: TRBD2; CDR3aa: CASSLGPASGTYNEQFF; CDR3nt: TGCGCCAGCAGCTTGGGCCCGGCTAGCGGGACCTACAATGAGCAGTTCTTC
v_gene: TRBV2; j_gene: TRBJ2-7; abundance: -; d_gene: TRBD2; CDR3aa: CASSVAGTYEQYF; CDR3nt: TGTGCCAGCAGTGTAGCGGGAACCTACGAGCAGTACTTC
v_gene: TRBV2; j_gene: TRBJ2-3; abundance: -; d_gene: -; CDR3aa: CASSEQGISTDTQYF; CDR3nt: TGTGCCAGCAGTGAACAGGGCATTTCGACAGATACGCAGTATTTT
v_gene: TRBV5-1; j_gene: TRBJ2-5; abundance: -; d_gene: TRBD1; CDR3aa: CASSKDRSYQETQYF; CDR3nt: TGCGCCAGCAGCAAGGACAGGTCGTACCAAGAGACCCAGTACTTC
v_gene: TRBV30; j_gene: TRBJ1-1; abundance: -; d_gene: TRBD1; CDR3aa: CAWSRDRGNTEAFF; CDR3nt: TGTGCCTGGAGTCGGGACAGGGGGAACACTGAAGCTTTCTTT
v_gene: TRBV11-2; j_gene: TRBJ2-6; abundance: -; d_gene: -; CDR3aa: CASSFFAGTSGANVLTF; CDR3nt: TGTGCCAGCAGCTTTTTCGCAGGAACCTCTGGGGCCAACGTCCTGACTTTC
v_gene: TRBV7-9; j_gene: TRBJ1-6; abundance: once; d_gene: -; CDR3aa: CASSLSGYGNSPLHF; CDR3nt: TGTGCCAGCAGCTTAAGTGGGTATGGCAATTCACCCCTCCACTTT
v_gene: TRBV29-1; j_gene: TRBJ2-7; abundance: -; d_gene: TRBD2; CDR3aa: CSVGPPWQGTSGGSYEQYF; CDR3nt: TGCAGCGTTGGCCCCCCCTGGCAGGGGACTAGCGGGGGGTCCTACGAGCAGTACTTC
v_gene: TRBV6-5; j_gene: TRBJ1-2; abundance: -; d_gene: -; CDR3aa: CASRPSPLYGYTF; CDR3nt: TGTGCCAGCAGACCATCACCCCTCTATGGCTACACCTTC
v_gene: TRBV5-1; j_gene: TRBJ2-7; abundance: -; d_gene: -; CDR3aa: CASSHGRATYEQYF; CDR3nt: TGCGCCAGCAGCCATGGACGGGCTACCTACGAGCAGTACTTC
v_gene: TRBV30; j_gene: TRBJ1-5; abundance: -; d_gene: -; CDR3aa: CAWSVSGSGYSNQPQHF; CDR3nt: TGTGCCTGGAGTGTATCAGGGTCAGGATATAGCAATCAGCCCCAGCATTTT
v_gene: TRBV28; j_gene: TRBJ1-2; abundance: -; d_gene: -; CDR3aa: CASRPGLYIHGYTF; CDR3nt: TGTGCCAGCAGACCGGGACTTTATATCCATGGCTACACCTTC
v_gene: TRBV9; j_gene: TRBJ1-6; abundance: -; d_gene: -; CDR3aa: CASSVVGERNSPLHF; CDR3nt: TGTGCCAGCAGCGTAGTAGGGGAGAGAAATTCACCCCTCCACTTT
v_gene: TRBV5-4; j_gene: TRBJ2-5; abundance: many; d_gene: TRBD2; CDR3aa: CASSRGGHQETQYF; CDR3nt: TGTGCCAGCAGCCGGGGGGGCCACCAAGAGACCCAGTACTTC
v_gene: TRBV2; j_gene: TRBJ1-2; abundance: -; d_gene: -; CDR3aa: CASSGESNYGYTF; CDR3nt: TGTGCCAGCAGCGGGGAATCAAACTATGGCTACACCTTC
v_gene: TRBV7-9; j_gene: TRBJ1-4; abundance: -; d_gene: TRBD1; CDR3aa: CASSLGGQGNEKLFF; CDR3nt: TGTGCCAGCAGCTTAGGGGGACAGGGGAATGAAAAACTGTTTTTT
v_gene: TRBV28; j_gene: TRBJ1-6; abundance: -; d_gene: -; CDR3aa: CASLPGHLNSPLHF; CDR3nt: TGTGCCAGCCTTCCGGGACACCTTAATTCACCCCTCCACTTT
v_gene: TRBV30; j_gene: TRBJ2-3; abundance: -; d_gene: TRBD2; CDR3aa: CAWSVLGGGIDTQYF; CDR3nt: TGTGCCTGGAGTGTACTTGGCGGGGGAATAGATACGCAGTATTTT
v_gene: TRBV5-5; j_gene: TRBJ1-5; abundance: -; d_gene: -; CDR3aa: CASSSIPLSNQPQHF; CDR3nt: TGTGCCAGCAGCTCGATACCTCTTAGCAATCAGCCCCAGCATTTT
v_gene: TRBV9; j_gene: TRBJ1-6; abundance: -; d_gene: -; CDR3aa: CASSVEGYNSPLHF; CDR3nt: TGTGCCAGCAGCGTAGAAGGGTATAATTCACCCCTCCACTTT
v_gene: TRBV5-1; j_gene: TRBJ2-2; abundance: -; d_gene: -; CDR3aa: CASSYYPTGYTGELFF; CDR3nt: TGCGCCAGCAGCTACTACCCGACAGGATACACCGGGGAGCTGTTTTTT
v_gene: TRBV5-4; j_gene: TRBJ1-2; abundance: -; d_gene: TRBD1; CDR3aa: CASSRSDRDRSGYTF; CDR3nt: TGTGCCAGCAGCCGCAGTGACAGGGACCGGAGTGGCTACACCTTC
v_gene: TRBV28; j_gene: TRBJ2-5; abundance: -; d_gene: -; CDR3aa: CASRRGYQETQYF; CDR3nt: TGTGCCAGCAGGAGGGGATACCAAGAGACCCAGTACTTC
v_gene: TRBV19; j_gene: TRBJ1-2; abundance: many; d_gene: -; CDR3aa: CASTARMGHRNYGYTF; CDR3nt: TGTGCCAGTACCGCCCGGATGGGACACAGAAACTATGGCTACACCTTC
v_gene: TRBV10-3; j_gene: TRBJ2-7; abundance: -; d_gene: -; CDR3aa: CAISENSNYEQYF; CDR3nt: TGTGCCATCAGTGAGAACAGTAACTACGAGCAGTACTTC
v_gene: TRBV5-1; j_gene: TRBJ1-1; abundance: -; d_gene: -; CDR3aa: CASSLEVGGTEAFF; CDR3nt: TGCGCCAGCAGCTTGGAGGTGGGTGGGACTGAAGCTTTCTTT
v_gene: TRBV29-1; j_gene: TRBJ2-6; abundance: -; d_gene: TRBD1; CDR3aa: CSVRTGHSGANVLTF; CDR3nt: TGCAGCGTCCGGACAGGGCACTCTGGGGCCAACGTCCTGACTTTC
v_gene: TRBV30; j_gene: TRBJ1-1; abundance: few; d_gene: -; CDR3aa: CAWRSTLTEAFF; CDR3nt: TGTGCCTGGAGATCAACATTGACTGAAGCTTTCTTT
v_gene: TRBV30; j_gene: TRBJ1-1; abundance: few; d_gene: -; CDR3aa: CAWIGWAEAFF; CDR3nt: TGTGCCTGGATTGGTTGGGCTGAAGCTTTCTTT
v_gene: TRBV4-2; j_gene: TRBJ2-5; abundance: -; d_gene: -; CDR3aa: CASSQDWRGETQYF; CDR3nt: TGTGCCAGCAGCCAAGATTGGCGCGGGGAGACCCAGTACTTC
v_gene: TRBV9; j_gene: TRBJ2-7; abundance: -; d_gene: -; CDR3aa: CASSPRINEQYF; CDR3nt: TGTGCCAGCAGCCCCCGCATAAACGAGCAGTACTTC
v_gene: TRBV18; j_gene: TRBJ2-7; abundance: -; d_gene: TRBD1; CDR3aa: CASSPGQGTYEQYF; CDR3nt: TGTGCCAGCTCTCCGGGACAGGGGACCTACGAGCAGTACTTC
v_gene: TRBV10-3; j_gene: TRBJ1-1; abundance: -; d_gene: -; CDR3aa: CAISESDQSTEAFF; CDR3nt: TGTGCCATCAGTGAGTCGGACCAGTCCACTGAAGCTTTCTTT
v_gene: TRBV29-1; j_gene: TRBJ1-1; abundance: -; d_gene: -; CDR3aa: CSGRKGLTWNTEAFF; CDR3nt: TGCAGCGGCCGAAAGGGATTAACTTGGAACACTGAAGCTTTCTTT
v_gene: TRBV7-2; j_gene: TRBJ2-3; abundance: -; d_gene: TRBD2; CDR3aa: CASSPGTSGRATQYF; CDR3nt: TGTGCCAGCAGCCCCGGGACTAGCGGGAGGGCTACGCAGTATTTT
v_gene: TRBV30; j_gene: TRBJ1-1; abundance: few; d_gene: -; CDR3aa: CAWTQGRGNTEAFF; CDR3nt: TGTGCCTGGACCCAGGGACGGGGGAACACTGAAGCTTTCTTT
v_gene: TRBV7-2; j_gene: TRBJ2-7; abundance: -; d_gene: -; CDR3aa: CASPFRVRRFTAYEQYF; CDR3nt: TGTGCCAGCCCCTTTCGGGTCAGGAGATTTACAGCGTACGAGCAGTACTTC
v_gene: TRBV9; j_gene: TRBJ2-7; abundance: -; d_gene: TRBD1; CDR3aa: CASSVRDRLKAYEQYF; CDR3nt: TGTGCCAGCAGCGTCCGGGACAGGCTAAAGGCCTACGAGCAGTACTTC
v_gene: TRBV6-1; j_gene: TRBJ2-1; abundance: -; d_gene: -; CDR3aa: CASSAVGQGTNEQFF; CDR3nt: TGTGCCAGCAGTGCGGTGGGGCAGGGGACGAATGAGCAGTTCTTC
v_gene: TRBV25-1; j_gene: TRBJ2-5; abundance: few; d_gene: TRBD2; CDR3aa: CASSDSGRVETQYF; CDR3nt: TGTGCCAGCAGTGATAGCGGGAGAGTAGAGACCCAGTACTTC
v_gene: TRBV7-8; j_gene: TRBJ1-2; abundance: -; d_gene: -; CDR3aa: CASSLERSYGYTF; CDR3nt: TGTGCCAGCAGCTTAGAAAGGAGCTATGGCTACACCTTC
v_gene: TRBV28; j_gene: TRBJ2-7; abundance: -; d_gene: TRBD2; CDR3aa: CASSLPTSPAALYEQYF; CDR3nt: TGTGCCAGCAGTCTCCCGACTAGCCCCGCCGCGTTGTACGAGCAGTACTTC
v_gene: TRBV11-2; j_gene: TRBJ2-3; abundance: -; d_gene: -; CDR3aa: CASSLNIGTDTQYF; CDR3nt: TGTGCCAGCAGCTTAAACATTGGCACAGATACGCAGTATTTT
v_gene: TRBV5-4; j_gene: TRBJ2-5; abundance: -; d_gene: -; CDR3aa: CASSSARDRQETQYF; CDR3nt: TGTGCCAGCAGCAGCGCCCGGGACCGTCAAGAGACCCAGTACTTC
v_gene: TRBV6-1; j_gene: TRBJ1-5; abundance: -; d_gene: -; CDR3aa: CASTQGGSNQPQHF; CDR3nt: TGTGCCAGCACCCAGGGAGGAAGCAATCAGCCCCAGCATTTT
v_gene: TRBV28; j_gene: TRBJ2-2; abundance: -; d_gene: TRBD1; CDR3aa: CASSGRGRTGELFF; CDR3nt: TGTGCCAGCAGTGGCAGGGGGCGCACCGGGGAGCTGTTTTTT
v_gene: TRBV7-2; j_gene: TRBJ1-2; abundance: -; d_gene: -; CDR3aa: CASSPGGGAGLYGYTF; CDR3nt: TGTGCCAGCAGCCCCGGAGGGGGGGCTGGACTGTATGGCTACACCTTC
v_gene: TRBV5-4; j_gene: TRBJ2-3; abundance: -; d_gene: -; CDR3aa: CASSFGGGTRADTQYF; CDR3nt: TGTGCCAGCAGCTTCGGTGGGGGTACCCGAGCAGATACGCAGTATTTT
v_gene: TRBV5-1; j_gene: TRBJ2-5; abundance: -; d_gene: -; CDR3aa: CASKVEAETQYF; CDR3nt: TGCGCCAGCAAAGTGGAGGCGGAGACCCAGTACTTC
v_gene: TRBV30; j_gene: TRBJ1-4; abundance: -; d_gene: TRBD1; CDR3aa: CAWSPGGSATNEKLFF; CDR3nt: TGTGCCTGGAGTCCAGGGGGGTCAGCAACTAATGAAAAACTGTTTTTT
v_gene: TRBV7-2; j_gene: TRBJ2-2; abundance: -; d_gene: -; CDR3aa: CASSLLGGGYTGELFF; CDR3nt: TGTGCCAGCAGCTTATTAGGAGGCGGGTACACCGGGGAGCTGTTTTTT
v_gene: TRBV5-6; j_gene: TRBJ1-4; abundance: -; d_gene: TRBD1; CDR3aa: CASSLRGPAEKLFF; CDR3nt: TGTGCCAGCAGCTTGAGGGGGCCGGCTGAAAAACTGTTTTTT
v_gene: TRBV4-2; j_gene: TRBJ1-4; abundance: -; d_gene: TRBD1; CDR3aa: CASSQATGRNEKLFF; CDR3nt: TGTGCCAGCAGCCAAGCGACAGGGAGGAATGAAAAACTGTTTTTT
v_gene: TRBV30; j_gene: TRBJ1-4; abundance: -; d_gene: -; CDR3aa: CALGQGGEKLFF; CDR3nt: TGTGCGTTGGGGCAGGGAGGAGAAAAACTGTTTTTT
v_gene: TRBV5-1; j_gene: TRBJ1-6; abundance: -; d_gene: TRBD1; CDR3aa: CASSLAGQGLSPLHF; CDR3nt: TGCGCCAGCAGCTTGGCTGGACAGGGGCTCTCACCCCTCCACTTT